These 19 T cell receptor beta chains were sequenced from one sample in a study of blood T cell repertoires in COVID-19. Data came from immunoSEQ multiplex PCR; TCRdb stores just in-frame clones and leaves some out. The table lists about 83,000 clones, 85% to 90% of them singletons. Material for sequencing was peripheral blood. The source is a woman aged 80 or older in a cohort sampled during active or convalescent COVID-19.

The V gene is TRBV7-3, the J gene TRBJ1-5; 8 positions agree with TRBD1. The germline CDR1 and CDR2 sequences are SGHTA and FQGTGA. J gave up 8 bases and V 6 bases, and 6 bases lay outside the gene matches. CDR3 length: 13 amino acids. The CDR3 DNA is TGTGCCAGCAGTAGGACAGGGAGGGAGCCCCAGCATTTT. The encoded protein is CASSRTGREPQHF. Looking up the rest from reference TRBV7-3 and TRBJ1-5 gives the full variable domain: GAGVSQTPSNKVTEKGKYVELRCDPISGHTALYWYRQSLGQGPEFLIYFQGTGAADDSGLPNDRFFAVRPEGSVSTLKIQRTERGDSAVYLCASSRTGREPQHFGDGTRLSIL.

The genes are TRBV4-1 and TRBJ2-1; 8 positions match TRBD2. The CDR3 consists of 19 residues. The germline CDR1 and CDR2 sequences are MGHRA and YSYEKL. After removal of 0 bases from V and 8 bases from J, the junction contained 18 bases not matched to a gene. Here the CDR3 DNA reads TGCGCCAGCAGCCAAGATAGGGGGGTAGCGGGAAAAGGTGGCGATGAGCAGTTCTTC. Protein sequence: CASSQDRGVAGKGGDEQFF.

The CDR3 nucleotides are TGTGCCAGCAGCTCCCCCGGGGATGGGGCCAACGTCCTGACTTTC. This encodes CASSSPGDGANVLTF. The chain uses TRBV11-2 and TRBJ2-6, with D tentatively TRBD2 (5 bases). CDR1 SGHAT and CDR2 FQNNGV come from the germline V gene. V gave up 4 bases and J gave up 3 bases, with 10 bases separating them. CDR3 size: 15 residues.

The rearrangement links TRBV7-3 to TRBJ2-1; D perhaps matches TRBD1 (5 bases). The CDR3 sequence is 18 residues long. The germline gives CDR1 SGHTA, CDR2 FQGTGA. Trimming left V 1 base short and J 1 base short, with 17 bases between. The CDR3 loop reads CASSLKGDLLGSYNEQFF. The DNA for the CDR3 is TGTGCCAGCAGCTTAAAAGGGGATTTACTGGGATCCTACAATGAGCAGTTCTTC.

This CDR3 reads CASPPSRGMAEAFF. CDR3 nucleotides: TGTGCCAGCCCCCCATCCAGGGGTATGGCTGAAGCTTTCTTT. The genes are TRBV28 and TRBJ1-1; the D gene is possibly TRBD1 (6 bases). The CDR3 extends over 14 amino acids. The germline V and J ends were trimmed by 8 bases and 6 bases, with 19 bases remaining between them. CDR1 and CDR2 (germline): MDHEN, SYDVKM.

V usage is TRBV28 and J usage is TRBJ2-3; 10 positions match TRBD1. There are 14 residues in the CDR3. Unmatched junction bases numbered 5, after V lost 3 bases and J lost 8 bases. Germline V lookup: CDR1 MDHEN, CDR2 SYDVKM. Written as DNA, the CDR3 is TGTGCCAGCAGTTTCCCGGGACAGGGGTCTACGCAGTATTTT. This codes for CASSFPGQGSTQYF.

This clone occurred once. The rearrangement uses TRBV23-1 and TRBJ2-5; possibly TRBD2 for D (6 bases). TRBV23-1 is noted as an ORF with a role that remains uncertain. This CDR3 region has 14 residues. The germline V and J ends were trimmed by 4 bases and 4 bases, with 13 bases remaining between them. The CDR3 reads CASSRLGGRETQYF. The CDR3 DNA follows: TGCGCCAGCAGTCGCCTCGGAGGGCGAGAGACCCAGTACTTC.

This clone was detected only once. The V call is TRBV9, the J call TRBJ1-2; TRBD1 matches at 8 bases. The ends lost 4 bases at V and 4 bases at J; junction bases unmatched: 12. Germline CDR1 reads SGDLS; CDR2 reads YYNGEE. The CDR3 extends over 16 amino acids. DNA of the CDR3: TGTGCCAGCAGCTCGGGAGGCAGGGGGCCTGTCTATGGCTACACCTTC. It is translated as CASSSGGRGPVYGYTF.

This sequence joins TRBV18 and TRBJ2-5, with TRBD2 matching 7 bases. CDR1 is KGHSH, CDR2 LQKENI, per germline. This CDR3 contains 14 residues. The junction had 3 bases not matched to a gene; V was cut back by 3 bases and J by 2 bases. CDR3 in amino acids: CASSPPAGQETQYF. DNA for the CDR3: TGTGCCAGCTCACCCCCAGCGGGACAAGAGACCCAGTACTTC. The entire variable domain, with the rest obtained from reference TRBV18 and TRBJ2-5, is as follows: NAGVMQNPRHLVRRRGQEARLRCSPMKGHSHVYWYRQLPEEGLKFMVYLQKENIIDESGMPKERFSAEFPKEGPSILRIQQVVRGDSAAYFCASSPPAGQETQYFGPGTRLLVL.

In its sample, this clone was seen once. The chain has TRBV5-1 and TRBJ1-1; D ambiguous. CDR3 length: 12 amino acids. Per germline, CDR1 SGHRS and CDR2 YFSETQ. V shed 4 bases and J shed 6 bases, with 10 bases lying between them. The DNA for the CDR3 is TGCGCCAGCAGCCCGGGGAGAGCTGAAGCTTTCTTT. This gives the protein CASSPGRAEAFF.

The chain joins TRBV10-3 to TRBJ2-2; 14 bases map to TRBD2. This CDR3 has 14 amino acids. Germline V lookup: CDR1 ENHRY, CDR2 SYGVKD. V trimming: 6 bases; J trimming: 8 bases; junction bases outside the gene matches: 2. In nucleotides, the CDR3 is TGTGCCATCAGGGGACTAGCGGGAGAAGGGGAGCTGTTTTTT. This sequence encodes CAIRGLAGEGELFF.

This chain joins TRBV24-1 and TRBJ1-5; D may be TRBD1 (5 bases). This CDR3 is built from 14 residues. CDR1 and CDR2 from the germline V gene are KGHDR and SFDVKD. With 5 bases removed from V and 6 bases from J, the gap between germline ends came to 13 bases. CDR3 in amino acids: CATSAGGVSQPQHF. For the CDR3, the DNA is TGTGCCACCAGTGCGGGGGGTGTCAGTCAGCCCCAGCATTTT.

Of note for this clone: The sample carries other DNA sequences with the same CDR3. V is TRBV18 and J is TRBJ1-1; 7 bases agree with TRBD1. V gave up 3 bases and J gave up 0 bases; unmatched junction bases: 7. The CDR3 has 16 residues. Germline lookup yields CDR1 KGHSH and CDR2 LQKENI. CDR3 in amino acids: CASSPGPGGLNTEAFF. CDR3 nucleotides: TGTGCCAGCTCACCCGGACCAGGGGGTTTGAACACTGAAGCTTTCTTT.

This clone appeared once. J is TRBJ1-5 and V is TRBV18, with 8 bases identical to TRBD1. CDR1 is KGHSH, CDR2 LQKENI, per germline. Trimming took 2 bases from V and 6 from J; bases not matched to a gene: 9. The CDR3 length is 16 residues. CDR3 protein: CASSPIGTGYTQPQHF. The DNA of the CDR3 is TGTGCCAGCTCACCAATTGGGACAGGTTACACTCAGCCCCAGCATTTT.

The rearrangement links TRBV5-1 to TRBJ2-7, with 9 bases lining up with TRBD2. CDR3 size: 15 residues. With V trimmed by 0 bases and J by 2 bases, 3 bases remained unmatched. Germline values: CDR1 SGHRS, CDR2 YFSETQ. CDR3 in amino acids: CASSLGLAGPYEQYV. As DNA, the CDR3 is TGCGCCAGCAGCTTGGGCCTAGCGGGGCCCTACGAGCAGTACGTC.

This chain joins TRBV6-4 and TRBJ1-3, with a possible D match to TRBD1 (6 bases). V shed 5 bases and J shed 0 bases, with 17 bases lying between them. CDR3 length equals 17 residues. Per the germline V gene, CDR1 is MRHNA and CDR2 is SNTAGT. The CDR3 region is CASSFPLLQGSGNTIYF. DNA of the CDR3: TGTGCCAGCAGTTTTCCTCTTTTACAGGGCTCTGGAAACACCATATATTTT.

The V call is TRBV19, the J call TRBJ2-3; D is possibly TRBD1 (5 bases). V dropped 0 bases and J dropped 6 bases, with 10 bases sitting between them. CDR1 and CDR2 from the germline V gene are LNHDA and SQIVND (reference sequence). This CDR3 region has 14 residues. In DNA, the CDR3 is TGTGCCAGTAGTATAGATGTGAAGGGGGATACGCAGTATTTT. This gives the protein CASSIDVKGDTQYF.

The rearrangement uses TRBV9 and TRBJ1-3, with 7 bases that match TRBD1. The germline CDR1 and CDR2 sequences are SGDLS and YYNGEE. J was trimmed by 0 bases and V by 4 bases; bases with no gene match: 10. This CDR3 has 17 amino acids. The CDR3 nucleotides read TGTGCCAGCAGCCCCCGAGGGACAGAGTTCTCTGGAAACACCATATATTTT. It yields the protein CASSPRGTEFSGNTIYF.

J is TRBJ2-5 and V is TRBV10-1; a weak D match, TRBD1 (6 bases). Per germline, CDR1 WNHNN and CDR2 SYGVQD (reference sequence). The CDR3 runs 16 residues. Trimming left V 0 bases short and J 5 bases short, with 16 bases between. CDR3: CASSESMEQGWETQYF. As DNA, the CDR3 is TGCGCCAGCAGTGAGTCAATGGAGCAGGGGTGGGAGACCCAGTACTTC.